This T cell receptor beta chain derives from a study of OX40 agonist ivuxolimab in advanced cancers. Study-level background: Patients enrolled in dose escalation were diagnosed with hepatocellular carcinoma, melanoma, renal cell or head and neck cancer. Mean age 60 years, range about 20 to 85; roughly 82% male.

Clones were sequenced by immunoSEQ multiplex PCR, and TCRdb holds only the in-frame ones, with some missing. The data hold about 47,000 clones, with under 90% observed a single time. CDR1 SGHNT and CDR2 YYREEE come from the germline V gene (reference sequence). V trimming: 2 bases; J trimming: 2 bases; junction bases outside the gene matches: 4. CDR3 length equals 15 residues. The chain is built from TRBV5-4 and TRBJ1-5, with 7 bases aligning to TRBD1. This TCR was recovered from an adult with an advanced solid tumor such as melanoma, head and neck, liver or kidney cancer. Material: CD4+ or CD8+ T cells sorted from blood, obtained in a trial of the OX40 agonist ivuxolimab. CDR3 DNA sequence: TGTGCCAGCAGCTTAGGGGGCTTGGGCAATCAGCCCCAGCATTTT. Translation: CASSLGGLGNQPQHF.